The 19 T cell receptor beta chains presented below share a single source sample, sequenced in a study of cytomegalovirus exposure and HLA in healthy donors. In the PCR, 60 Vbeta and 13 Jbeta primers were used. Sequencing used immunoSEQ multiplex PCR; TCRdb keeps in-frame clones, though not all of them. This table has over 85,000 clones, 60% to 85% appearing once. The sample comprised PBMCs. The receptors were gathered from a woman aged 55-69 years in good health and CMV-seropositive.

The CDR3, as DNA: TGTGCCAGCAGCCAAGATGGACTAGCGGGAGGGGTGCCCCAAGAGACCCAGTACTTC. Amino acids: CASSQDGLAGGVPQETQYF. The V gene is TRBV4-2, the J gene TRBJ2-5, with 15 bases fitting TRBD2. The trim removed 0 bases at V and 1 base at J, leaving 6 bases unmatched. The CDR3 extends over 19 amino acids. In germline, CDR1 is LGHNA, CDR2 YNFKEQ.

The sample holds a few counts of this clone. The rearrangement uses TRBV2 and TRBJ2-2, with TRBD2 matching over 7 bases. Losses at the gene ends were 8 bases for V and 2 bases for J; bases not matched to a gene: 5. The CDR3 consists of 14 residues. Germline loops: CDR1 SNHLY, CDR2 FYNNEI. The CDR3: CASGREGNTGELFF. Here the CDR3 DNA reads TGTGCCAGCGGGAGGGAGGGAAACACCGGGGAGCTGTTTTTT.

J is TRBJ1-1 and V is TRBV5-1, with D possibly matching TRBD1 (6 bases). V shed 5 bases and J shed 4 bases, with 18 bases lying between them. Germline V gives CDR1 SGHRS, CDR2 YFSETQ. The CDR3 sequence is 15 residues long. The CDR3, as DNA: TGCGCCAGCAGTACAGGGTCGGGGTCGGGCACTGAAGCTTTCTTT. Translating it yields CASSTGSGSGTEAFF.

The rearrangement links TRBV2 to TRBJ1-3, with D unresolved. Germline values: CDR1 SNHLY, CDR2 FYNNEI. Trimming stripped 5 bases from V and 0 bases from J, with 11 bases between. The CDR3 totals 15 residues. The CDR3 DNA follows: TGTGCCAGCAGTCCGGACTCGAGCTCTGGAAACACCATATATTTT. Amino acids: CASSPDSSSGNTIYF.

The chain carries TRBV29-1 and TRBJ2-3; 9 bases are shared with TRBD1. Looked up from germline, CDR1 is SQVTM and CDR2 is ANQGSEA. The CDR3 extends over 15 amino acids. V shed 6 bases, J shed 1 base, and the junction held 8 bases outside the gene matches. CDR3 bases: TGCAGCGTCGGACAGGGGATAGCGGGCACAGATACGCAGTATTTT. Translation: CSVGQGIAGTDTQYF.

The V gene is TRBV7-6, the J gene TRBJ1-2; TRBD1 aligns across 12 bases. The germline V gene encodes CDR1 SGHVS and CDR2 FNYEAQ. The CDR3 length is 21 residues. Trimming removed 10 bases from V and 8 bases from J; junction bases left unmatched: 32. CDR3 DNA: TGTGCCACTCCCTCTAACCCCGTAAAACCGGGACAGGGGGCGCTAAGGGGCGGCTACACCTTC. This codes for CATPSNPVKPGQGALRGGYTF.

This chain links TRBV7-2 with TRBJ2-1; D possibly corresponds to TRBD2 (5 bases). In germline, CDR1 is SGHTA, CDR2 FQGNSA. V was trimmed by 2 bases and J by 8 bases, leaving 10 bases between them. The CDR3 length is 13 residues. In DNA form, the CDR3 reads TGTGCCAGCAGCTTACGGCTAGCCTATGAGCAGTTCTTC. It yields the protein CASSLRLAYEQFF. The full variable domain, with the rest looked up from reference TRBV7-2 and TRBJ2-1, is GAGVSQSPSNKVTEKGKDVELRCDPISGHTALYWYRQSLGQGLEFLIYFQGNSAPDKSGLPSDRFSAERTGGSVSTLTIQRTQQEDSAVYLCASSLRLAYEQFFGPGTRLTVL.

This clone was seen only a few times. The V gene is TRBV6-1, the J gene TRBJ1-4; D remains ambiguous. Germline V CDR1 and CDR2: MNHNS, SASEGT. Trimming shortened V by 7 bases and J by 3 bases, and 15 bases separated the two germline ends. The CDR3 loop spans 15 amino acids. In DNA, the CDR3 is TGTGCCAGCACCAAACGGGTCGCGGCTAATGAAAAACTGTTTTTT. Protein sequence: CASTKRVAANEKLFF.

This clone showed up just a few times. The genes are TRBV6-5 and TRBJ2-5, with 9 bases fitting TRBD1. The CDR3 is 13 amino acids. CDR1 is MNHEY and CDR2 is SVGAGI in the germline V gene. Losses at the gene ends were 8 bases for V and 6 bases for J; bases not matched to a gene: 7. The DNA of the CDR3 is TGTGCCAGCGGTCAGGGACAGGGAAAGACCCAGTACTTC. Translated, it gives CASGQGQGKTQYF.

As concerns this clone: Sequence at one end of the junction differs from germline and may be a read error. V is TRBV10-3 and J is TRBJ2-7, with no clear D. The CDR3 runs 12 residues. Looked up from germline, CDR1 is ENHRY and CDR2 is SYGVKD. Written as DNA, the CDR3 is TGTGCCAGCAGTTATAACTCCTACGAGCAGTACTTC. Translated, it gives CASSYNSYEQYF.

The count of this clone is one. The chain employs TRBV9 and TRBJ1-1, with 9 bases that match TRBD1. CDR3 length: 16 residues. J lost 6 bases, V lost 6 bases, and 15 bases had no gene match. Germline CDR1 is SGDLS and CDR2 is YYNGEE. CDR3: CASTRYPGQGISEAFF. DNA for the CDR3: TGTGCCAGCACCAGGTACCCAGGACAGGGGATCTCTGAAGCTTTCTTT.

This clone was counted only a few times. The genes are TRBV28 and TRBJ1-2; a weak D match, TRBD1 (5 bases). V lost 8 bases, J lost 6 bases, and 16 bases lay in between. CDR1 and CDR2 from the germline V gene are MDHEN and SYDVKM. This CDR3 is built from 13 residues. DNA of the CDR3: TGTGCCAGCCGTTACAGGACCCGAGATGGCTACACCTTC. It codes for CASRYRTRDGYTF.

The table lists this clone with a few counts. The rearrangement uses TRBV7-9 and TRBJ1-3; D is undetermined. The CDR3 is 19 residues long. The germline V and J ends were trimmed by 1 base and 0 bases, with 19 bases remaining between them. The germline CDR1 and CDR2 sequences are SEHNR and FQNEAQ (reference sequence). The CDR3 loop is CASSLDRGRGFGSGNTIYF. The CDR3 nucleotides read TGTGCCAGCAGCTTAGATCGCGGACGAGGGTTCGGCTCTGGAAACACCATATATTTT. Variable domain in full (rest from reference TRBV7-9 and TRBJ1-3): DTGVSQNPRHKITKRGQNVTFRCDPISEHNRLYWYRQTLGQGPEFLTYFQNEAQLEKSRLLSDRFSAERPKGSFSTLEIQRTEQGDSAMYLCASSLDRGRGFGSGNTIYFGEGSWLTVV.

The chain carries TRBV19 and TRBJ2-1; the match to TRBD2 covers 10 bases. The CDR3 is 15 residues long. Germline trimming cut 5 bases from V and 4 bases from J; bases unmatched to any gene: 5. Germline V lookup: CDR1 LNHDA, CDR2 SQIVND (reference sequence). CDR3 nucleotides: TGTGCCAGTAGTGCCACTAGCGGGGATTACAATGAGCAGTTCTTC. It encodes CASSATSGDYNEQFF.

The chain carries TRBV9 and TRBJ2-1, with 7 nucleotides matching TRBD2. From germline, CDR1 is SGDLS and CDR2 YYNGEE. The V gene end was trimmed by 3 bases and the J gene end by 4 bases; junction bases not matched to a gene: 10. The CDR3 loop spans 16 amino acids. The CDR3 here is CASSAPPSGLYNEQFF. CDR3 nucleotides: TGTGCCAGCAGCGCACCCCCTAGCGGATTATACAATGAGCAGTTCTTC.

This rearrangement joins TRBV11-2 to TRBJ2-7; TRBD1 matches at 9 bases. Trimming at V came to 1 base and at J to 2 bases, leaving 3 bases not matched to a gene. The germline gives CDR1 SGHAT, CDR2 FQNNGV. CDR3 length equals 15 residues. In nucleotides, the CDR3 is TGTGCCAGCAGCTTAGGGACAGGGGTTCCCTACGAGCAGTACTTC. The encoded protein is CASSLGTGVPYEQYF.

The chain is built from TRBV10-3 and TRBJ2-3; TRBD2 matches 11 bases. V lost 7 bases to trimming and J lost 1 base; unmatched junction nucleotides: 4. The length of the CDR3 is 15 residues. Germline values: CDR1 ENHRY, CDR2 SYGVKD. CDR3 loop: CAIKTSGARTDTQYF. Written as DNA, the CDR3 is TGTGCCATCAAGACTAGCGGGGCACGCACAGATACGCAGTATTTT.

This clone occurred a few times. This rearrangement joins TRBV7-2 to TRBJ2-7; the D gene is possibly TRBD1 (8 bases). Germline CDR1 SGHTA, CDR2 FQGNSA. The CDR3 contains 15 residues. V was trimmed by 4 bases and J by 3 bases, leaving 16 bases between them. In DNA form, the CDR3 reads TGTGCCAGCAGCTCCTACAGGGGGGGAGGCTACGAGCAGTACTTC. Its translation: CASSSYRGGGYEQYF.

J is TRBJ2-7 and V is TRBV9; D may be TRBD2 (5 bases). This CDR3 has 13 amino acids. V gave up 5 bases and J gave up 5 bases, with 14 bases separating them. CDR1 is SGDLS and CDR2 is YYNGEE in the germline V gene. CDR3 in DNA: TGTGCCAGCAGTAAAGGACTTGTCAACGAGCAGTACTTC. Translating it yields CASSKGLVNEQYF.